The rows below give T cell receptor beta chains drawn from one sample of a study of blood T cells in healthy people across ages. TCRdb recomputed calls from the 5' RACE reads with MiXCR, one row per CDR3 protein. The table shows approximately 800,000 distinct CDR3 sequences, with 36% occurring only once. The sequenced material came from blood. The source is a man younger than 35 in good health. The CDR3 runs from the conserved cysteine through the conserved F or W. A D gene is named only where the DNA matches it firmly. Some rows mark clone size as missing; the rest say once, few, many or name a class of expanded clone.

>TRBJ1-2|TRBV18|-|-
CASSSRTSGYTF
TGTGCCAGCTCATCAAGGACGAGTGGCTACACCTTC
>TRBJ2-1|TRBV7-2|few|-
CASSLGPLGHNEQFF
TGTGCCAGCAGCTTAGGACCCCTGGGACACAATGAGCAGTTCTTC
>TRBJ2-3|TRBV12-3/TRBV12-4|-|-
CASSLRQGHTDTQYF
TGTGCCAGCAGTTTACGGCAGGGGCACACAGATACGCAGTATTTT
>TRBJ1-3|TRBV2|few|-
CASSAGRGSLGNTIYF
TGTGCCAGCAGTGCCGGCCGGGGGTCATTAGGAAACACCATATATTTT
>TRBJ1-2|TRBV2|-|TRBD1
CASREGTDPNYGYTF
TGTGCCAGCAGGGAGGGGACAGATCCTAACTATGGCTACACCTTC
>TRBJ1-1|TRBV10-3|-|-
CAISERVTRTEAFF
TGTGCCATCAGTGAGAGGGTGACCAGAACTGAAGCTTTCTTT
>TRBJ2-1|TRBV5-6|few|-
CASSLGVRGDEQFF
TGTGCCAGCAGCTTGGGGGTGCGGGGCGATGAGCAGTTCTTC
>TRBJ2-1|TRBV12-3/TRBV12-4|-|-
CASRNSGGETQFF
TGTGCCAGCAGAAACTCAGGCGGGGAGACCCAGTTCTTC
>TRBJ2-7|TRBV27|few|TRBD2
CASSAWGLAGTIYEQYF
TGTGCCAGCAGTGCATGGGGACTAGCGGGGACGATCTACGAGCAGTACTTC
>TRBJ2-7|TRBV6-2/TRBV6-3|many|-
CASSYPSYEQYF
TGTGCCAGCAGTTACCCTTCGTACGAGCAGTACTTC
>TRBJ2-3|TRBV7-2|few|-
CASPQSELMGTQYF
TGTGCCAGCCCCCAATCGGAGCTTATGGGTACGCAGTATTTT
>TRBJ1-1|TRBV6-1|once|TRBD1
CASSEPTGADTEAFF
TGTGCCAGCAGTGAACCAACAGGGGCGGACACTGAAGCTTTCTTT
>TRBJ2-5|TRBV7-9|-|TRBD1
CASGTSGQDQETQYF
TGTGCCAGCGGCACCTCGGGACAGGACCAAGAGACCCAGTACTTC
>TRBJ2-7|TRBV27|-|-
CASRKSATEQYF
TGTGCCAGCAGAAAAAGCGCAACTGAGCAGTACTTC
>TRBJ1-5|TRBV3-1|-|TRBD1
CASSPRTGRLNQPQHF
TGTGCCAGCAGCCCACGGACAGGAAGACTCAATCAGCCCCAGCATTTT
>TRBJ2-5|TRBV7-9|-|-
CASSLGGTVQETQYF
TGTGCCAGCAGCCTAGGGGGAACCGTTCAAGAGACCCAGTACTTC
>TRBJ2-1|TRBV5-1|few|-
CASSLDPEDNEQFF
TGCGCCAGCAGCTTGGACCCGGAGGACAATGAGCAGTTCTTC
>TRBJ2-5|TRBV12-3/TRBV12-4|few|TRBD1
CASSQPRDRSRETQYF
TGTGCCAGCAGCCAACCCCGGGACAGGTCCCGGGAGACCCAGTACTTC
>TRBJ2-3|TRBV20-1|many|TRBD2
CSARPRTSGYTDTQYF
TGCAGTGCTAGACCTAGGACTAGCGGGTACACAGATACGCAGTATTTT
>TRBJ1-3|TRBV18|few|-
CASSPPLRSGNTIYF
TGTGCCAGCTCACCACCTCTTCGCTCTGGAAACACCATATATTTT
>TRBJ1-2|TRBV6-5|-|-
CASSPGAAPYGYTF
TGTGCCAGCAGTCCCGGGGCGGCGCCTTATGGCTACACCTTC
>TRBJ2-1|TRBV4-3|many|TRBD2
CASSQEGSPSGGPYNEQFF
TGCGCCAGCAGCCAAGAAGGGTCCCCTAGCGGGGGGCCATACAATGAGCAGTTCTTC
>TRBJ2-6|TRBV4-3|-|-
CASSHLQGAGANVLTF
TGCGCCAGCAGCCATTTACAGGGTGCAGGGGCCAACGTCCTGACTTTC
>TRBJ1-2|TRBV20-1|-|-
CSLQMGTNYGYTF
TGCAGCCTCCAGATGGGGACTAACTATGGCTACACCTTC
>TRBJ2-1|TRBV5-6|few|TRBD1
CAGSTGTGHNEQFF
TGTGCCGGATCCACCGGGACAGGACACAATGAGCAGTTCTTC
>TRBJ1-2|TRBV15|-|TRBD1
CATSGGQGQNYGYTF
TGTGCCACCAGCGGAGGACAGGGGCAAAACTATGGCTACACCTTC
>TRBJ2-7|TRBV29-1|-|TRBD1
CSFGQGAHEQYF
TGCAGCTTCGGCCAGGGGGCTCACGAGCAGTACTTC
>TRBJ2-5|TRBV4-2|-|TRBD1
CASSQDGGQAAGTQYF
TGTGCCAGCAGCCAAGATGGGGGACAGGCTGCTGGGACCCAGTACTTC
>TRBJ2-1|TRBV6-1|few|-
CASSEGEHEQFF
TGTGCCAGCAGTGAGGGTGAACACGAGCAGTTCTTC
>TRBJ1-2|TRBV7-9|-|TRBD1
CASSLVPTGRDGYTF
TGTGCCAGCAGCTTAGTCCCGACAGGGCGGGACGGCTACACCTTC
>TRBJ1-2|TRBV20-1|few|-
CSGPGRGGYTF
TGCAGTGGCCCAGGTCGGGGTGGCTACACCTTC
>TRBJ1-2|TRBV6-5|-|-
CASSYIASYGYTF
TGTGCCAGCAGTTACATAGCATCCTATGGCTACACCTTC
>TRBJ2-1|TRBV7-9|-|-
CASSPQKTSTYNEQFF
TGTGCCAGCAGCCCCCAGAAGACGTCAACTTACAATGAGCAGTTCTTC
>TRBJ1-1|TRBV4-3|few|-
CASSQDFGRDTEAFF
TGCGCCAGCAGCCAAGATTTCGGCAGGGACACTGAAGCTTTCTTT
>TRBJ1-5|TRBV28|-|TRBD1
CASSPYDRVNQPQHF
TGTGCCAGCAGTCCATACGACAGGGTCAATCAGCCCCAGCATTTT
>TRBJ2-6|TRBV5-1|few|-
CASSLPLGVTGANVLTF
TGCGCCAGCAGCCTCCCTCTCGGAGTCACTGGGGCCAACGTCCTGACTTTC
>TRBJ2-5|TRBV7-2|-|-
CASSLAPKGRESPYF
TGTGCCAGCAGCTTGGCCCCGAAGGGAAGGGAAAGTCCGTACTTC
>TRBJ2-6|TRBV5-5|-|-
CASSRGDSGANVLTF
TGTGCCAGCAGTAGGGGGGACTCTGGGGCCAACGTCCTGACTTTC
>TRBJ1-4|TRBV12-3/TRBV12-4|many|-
CASSLTGGNEKLFF
TGTGCCAGCAGTCTGACAGGAGGAAATGAAAAACTGTTTTTT
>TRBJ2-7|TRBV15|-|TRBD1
CATSRDEIGQGQEAQYF
TGTGCCACCAGCAGAGATGAGATAGGACAGGGTCAGGAGGCCCAGTACTTC
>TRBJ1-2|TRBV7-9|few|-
CASSRRGGPNYGYTF
TGTGCCAGCAGCCGACGGGGGGGGCCTAACTATGGCTACACCTTC
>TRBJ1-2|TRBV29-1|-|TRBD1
CSAETGWGYTF
TGCAGCGCTGAGACAGGGTGGGGCTACACCTTC
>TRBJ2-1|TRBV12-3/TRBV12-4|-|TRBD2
CASSSLGGEQFF
TGTGCCAGCAGTTCACTCGGGGGGGAGCAGTTCTTC
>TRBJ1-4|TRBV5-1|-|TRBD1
CASRNRGITEKLFF
TGCGCCAGCAGGAACAGGGGGATAACTGAAAAACTGTTTTTT
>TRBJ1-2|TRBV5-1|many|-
CASRRTGNYGYTF
TGCGCCAGCAGGAGGACTGGCAATTATGGCTACACCTTC
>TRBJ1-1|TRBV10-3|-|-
CAISPPTGVTGTEAFF
TGTGCCATCAGTCCACCTACGGGGGTGACTGGGACTGAAGCTTTCTTT
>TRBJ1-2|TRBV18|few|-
CASSPSSVNNYGYTF
TGTGCCAGCTCACCCTCCTCCGTAAATAACTATGGCTACACCTTC
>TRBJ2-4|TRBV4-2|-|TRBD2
CASSQGLAAENIQYF
TGTGCCAGCAGCCAAGGCCTAGCGGCAGAAAACATTCAGTACTTC
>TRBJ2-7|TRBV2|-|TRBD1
CASSSHPITGTGSSYEQYF
TGTGCCAGCAGTTCACACCCTATAACCGGGACAGGGAGCTCCTACGAGCAGTACTTC
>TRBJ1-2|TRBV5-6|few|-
CASSWVSRTRSSGYTF
TGTGCCAGCAGCTGGGTGAGCAGGACTCGCTCGAGCGGCTACACCTTC
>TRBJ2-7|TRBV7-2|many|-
CASSLITGGGEQYF
TGTGCCAGCAGCTTAATCACCGGGGGCGGCGAGCAGTACTTC
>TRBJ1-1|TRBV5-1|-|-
CASERDEGTEAFF
TGCGCCAGCGAGAGGGACGAGGGCACTGAAGCTTTCTTT
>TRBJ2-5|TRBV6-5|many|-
CASSRTEETQYF
TGTGCCAGCAGCAGGACAGAAGAGACCCAGTACTTC
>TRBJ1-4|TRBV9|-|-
CASSVGPGSTNEKLFF
TGTGCCAGCAGCGTAGGGCCGGGCTCGACTAATGAAAAACTGTTTTTT
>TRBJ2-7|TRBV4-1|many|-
CASSQGLSRRSEQYF
TGCGCCAGCAGCCAAGGACTATCTAGGAGGAGCGAGCAGTACTTC
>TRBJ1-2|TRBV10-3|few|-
CAISESTGTYGYTF
TGTGCCATCAGTGAGTCCACAGGGACCTATGGCTACACCTTC
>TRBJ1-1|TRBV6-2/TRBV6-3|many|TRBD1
CASSYRGNTEAFF
TGTGCCAGCAGCTACAGGGGGAACACTGAAGCTTTCTTT
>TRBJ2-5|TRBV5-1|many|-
CASSLEGAKDETQYF
TGCGCCAGCAGCTTGGAAGGGGCTAAAGATGAGACCCAGTACTTC